This paragraph reports one TCR beta chain. TEMRA cells were FACS-enriched, with CD8+ and CD4+ T cells isolated negatively. Random hexamers primed reverse transcription of 0.5 to 1 ug RNA. TCRdb reanalysed the immunoSEQ multiplex PCR reads using MiXCR and keeps one entry per CDR3 protein. The table records 95,000 to 150,000 distinct CDR3 sequences, 95% to 96% of them present only once. The sample is drawn from a study of CD8 T cells in Susac syndrome. The germline V gene has CDR1 LGHDT and CDR2 YNNKEL (reference sequence). V gave up 0 bases and J gave up 4 bases, with 4 bases separating them. The CDR3 covers 12 residues.

The sequence derives from a human donor with Susac syndrome. The chain joins TRBV3-1 to TRBJ2-7; D ambiguous. Sequencing was carried out using CD4+ T cells from PBMCs. This CDR3 is CASSQDVYEQYF. CDR3 in DNA: TGTGCCAGCAGCCAAGACGTGTACGAGCAGTACTTC.